This passage covers 17 T cell receptor beta chains from one sample sequenced in a study of blood T cell repertoires in COVID-19. Measured with immunoSEQ multiplex PCR; TCRdb has only the in-frame clones, and not every one. The top ten clones hold roughly 20% of a sample with over 95,000 clones, more than 65% of them seen once. The sequenced material came from peripheral blood. Receptors were obtained from a woman of 80 years or more with active or convalescent COVID-19.

For this clone: An end of the junction does not agree with germline; a read error may underlie this. The chain carries TRBV5-1 and TRBJ2-7; D might be TRBD2 (6 bases). Germline CDR1 SGHRS, CDR2 YFSETQ. This CDR3 has 14 residues. Here the CDR3 DNA reads TGTGCCAGCAGCCCCGGCGGGGCCACCTACGAGCAGTACTTC. This gives the protein CASSPGGATYEQYF.

This clone was seen a single time. This chain links TRBV19 with TRBJ2-1, with TRBD2 matching over 11 bases. Germline assignment: CDR1 LNHDA and CDR2 SQIVND (reference sequence). V lost 6 bases, J lost 7 bases, and 8 bases stayed unmatched. The CDR3 sequence is 15 residues long. CDR3 coding DNA: TGTGCCAGTAGAGAACTAGCGGGAGCCGGGAATGAGCAGTTCTTC. It translates to CASRELAGAGNEQFF.

This CDR3 is CASSLDSTEAFF. CDR3 nucleotide sequence: TGTGCCAGCAGTCTGGACAGCACTGAAGCTTTCTTT. The chain couples TRBV2 to TRBJ1-1; D may be TRBD1 (6 bases). The CDR3 extends over 12 amino acids. Germline V CDR1 and CDR2: SNHLY, FYNNEI. The germline V and J ends were trimmed by 5 bases and 4 bases, with 8 bases remaining between them.

The CDR3 loop is CASSVATRGFTEAFF. Here the CDR3 DNA reads TGTGCCAGCAGCGTAGCTACGAGAGGGTTCACTGAAGCTTTCTTT. V usage is TRBV9 and J usage is TRBJ1-1; D remains unclear. The CDR3 loop spans 15 amino acids. V lost 0 bases, J lost 4 bases, and 13 bases lay in between. CDR1 and CDR2 from the germline V gene are SGDLS and YYNGEE.

The chain is built from TRBV10-3 and TRBJ1-3; tentative D call: TRBD1 (6 bases). V shed 3 bases and J shed 8 bases, with 11 bases lying between them. There are 13 residues in the CDR3. Looked up from germline, CDR1 is ENHRY and CDR2 is SYGVKD. The CDR3 DNA reads TGTGCCATCAGTGAAGGGACACCAGACACCATATATTTT. This encodes CAISEGTPDTIYF.

The CDR3 here is CASSRLAGPYEQYF. In nucleotides, the CDR3 is TGTGCCAGTAGTCGACTAGCGGGACCCTACGAGCAGTACTTC. This rearrangement joins TRBV19 to TRBJ2-7; TRBD2 aligns across 11 bases. This CDR3 region has 14 residues. Trimming removed 5 bases from V and 2 bases from J; junction bases left unmatched: 2. Germline V lookup: CDR1 LNHDA, CDR2 SQIVND (reference sequence).

The V call is TRBV2, the J call TRBJ2-7; D unresolved. CDR3 length: 12 residues. Trimming pared 3 bases from V and 3 bases from J, leaving 6 bases between. The V gene's germline CDR1 is SNHLY and CDR2 FYNNEI. The chain's CDR3 is CASSEFNYEQYF. The CDR3 coding sequence is TGTGCCAGCAGTGAGTTCAACTACGAGCAGTACTTC.

The V gene is TRBV19, the J gene TRBJ1-5; D perhaps matches TRBD1 (6 bases). CDR1 and CDR2 from the germline V gene are LNHDA and SQIVND (reference sequence). V was clipped by 4 bases and J by 0 bases, with 10 bases between them. This CDR3 has 15 residues. Written as DNA, the CDR3 is TGTGCCAGTAGTACCCACAGGGTTAGCAATCAGCCCCAGCATTTT. It is translated as CASSTHRVSNQPQHF. Supplemented by reference TRBV19 and TRBJ1-5, the full variable domain reads DGGITQSPKYLFRKEGQNVTLSCEQNLNHDAMYWYRQDPGQGLRLIYYSQIVNDFQKGDIAEGYSVSREKKESFPLTVTSAQKNPTAFYLCASSTHRVSNQPQHFGDGTRLSIL.

In this sample, this clone turned up a few times. The chain employs TRBV2 and TRBJ1-6; 7 bases map to TRBD1. There are 15 residues in the CDR3. CDR1 is SNHLY, CDR2 FYNNEI, per germline. The junction had 7 bases not matched to a gene; V was cut back by 6 bases and J by 5 bases. The CDR3: CASSRDSRDNSPLHF. The CDR3 region has the DNA TGTGCCAGCAGCCGGGACAGTCGTGATAATTCACCCCTCCACTTT.

V usage is TRBV6-5 and J usage is TRBJ1-1; possibly TRBD1 for D (6 bases). Germline-derived CDR1 and CDR2 are MNHEY and SVGAGI. V lost 0 bases and J lost 7, with 12 bases in between. The CDR3 is 14 residues long. CDR3 loop: CASSYSDRTIEAFF. The CDR3 nucleotides read TGTGCCAGCAGTTACTCTGACAGGACAATTGAAGCTTTCTTT.

This clone was counted many times. The J gene is TRBJ2-7, the V gene TRBV7-3, with TRBD2 identical over 9 bases. The CDR3 is 13 residues long. In germline, CDR1 is SGHTA, CDR2 FQGTGA. The V segment lost 6 bases and the J segment 3 bases; nucleotides outside the gene matches: 3. As DNA, the CDR3 is TGTGCCAGCAGTAGCGGGAGTAGCTACGAGCAGTACTTC. It translates to CASSSGSSYEQYF. The full variable domain, with the rest looked up from reference TRBV7-3 and TRBJ2-7, is GAGVSQTPSNKVTEKGKYVELRCDPISGHTALYWYRQSLGQGPEFLIYFQGTGAADDSGLPNDRFFAVRPEGSVSTLKIQRTERGDSAVYLCASSSGSSYEQYFGPGTRLTVT.

The chain links TRBV4-2 to TRBJ1-1; 8 bases line up with TRBD1. Germline CDR1 reads LGHNA; CDR2 reads YNFKEQ. The V and J ends lost 1 base and 1 base, in that order; junction bases with no gene match: 5. The CDR3 runs to 16 residues. The CDR3 protein is CASSQVGTGSNTEAFF. In DNA form, the CDR3 reads TGTGCCAGCAGCCAAGTTGGGACAGGCTCGAACACTGAAGCTTTCTTT.

The chain uses TRBV9 and TRBJ2-1, with TRBD2 matching 9 bases. The CDR3 covers 17 residues. Germline V lookup: CDR1 SGDLS, CDR2 YYNGEE. The J segment lost 0 bases and the V segment lost 4 bases, leaving 8 bases of the junction unmatched. The CDR3 region has the DNA TGTGCCAGCAGCCCCGGGACTAGCCTCAGCTCCTACAATGAGCAGTTCTTC. Translating gives CASSPGTSLSSYNEQFF.

V usage is TRBV7-6 and J usage is TRBJ2-3, with D unclear. Trimming removed 0 bases from V and 4 bases from J, with 11 bases in between. CDR1 is SGHVS, CDR2 FNYEAQ, per germline. CDR3 length: 15 amino acids. The CDR3 protein is CASSLAPNPPDTQYF. The CDR3 bases are TGTGCCAGCAGCTTAGCCCCTAACCCCCCAGATACGCAGTATTTT. Combining the CDR3 with reference TRBV7-6 and TRBJ2-3 gives the whole variable domain GAGVSQSPRYKVTKRGQDVALRCDPISGHVSLYWYRQALGQGPEFLTYFNYEAQQDKSGLPNDRFSAERPEGSISTLTIQRTEQRDSAMYRCASSLAPNPPDTQYFGPGTRLTVL.

The chain recombines TRBV18 with TRBJ2-1; 11 positions agree with TRBD2. The J segment lost 6 bases and the V segment lost 5 bases, leaving 3 bases of the junction unmatched. Germline values: CDR1 KGHSH, CDR2 LQKENI. CDR3 length: 14 residues. Here the CDR3 reads CASSLGTSGNEQFF. The DNA of the CDR3 is TGTGCCAGCTCATTGGGGACTAGCGGCAATGAGCAGTTCTTC.

The chain is built from TRBV6-1 and TRBJ1-2; D unresolved. The CDR3 has 13 residues. The germline V gene has CDR1 MNHNS and CDR2 SASEGT. Trimming removed 3 bases at V and 0 bases at J, with 5 bases between. The CDR3 reads CASSDGPNYGYTF. The CDR3 DNA follows: TGTGCCAGCAGTGATGGGCCTAACTATGGCTACACCTTC.

This clone came up a few times. The V and J genes are TRBV9 and TRBJ1-1; 7 bases map to TRBD1. The CDR3 consists of 14 residues. Unmatched junction bases numbered 2, after V lost 3 bases and J lost 0 bases. Germline loops: CDR1 SGDLS, CDR2 YYNGEE. The CDR3 loop is CASSATGLNTEAFF. The CDR3 nucleotides are TGTGCCAGCAGCGCGACAGGGTTGAACACTGAAGCTTTCTTT.